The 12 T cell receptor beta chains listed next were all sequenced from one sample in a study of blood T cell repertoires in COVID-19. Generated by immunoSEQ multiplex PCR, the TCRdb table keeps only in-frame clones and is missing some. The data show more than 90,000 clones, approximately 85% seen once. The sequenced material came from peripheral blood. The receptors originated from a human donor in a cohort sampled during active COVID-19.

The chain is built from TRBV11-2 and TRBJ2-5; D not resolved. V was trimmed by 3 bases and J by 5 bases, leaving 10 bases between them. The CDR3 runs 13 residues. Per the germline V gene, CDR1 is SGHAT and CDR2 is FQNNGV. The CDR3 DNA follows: TGTGCCAGCAGCTTCATAACCGGGGAGACCCAGTACTTC. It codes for CASSFITGETQYF.

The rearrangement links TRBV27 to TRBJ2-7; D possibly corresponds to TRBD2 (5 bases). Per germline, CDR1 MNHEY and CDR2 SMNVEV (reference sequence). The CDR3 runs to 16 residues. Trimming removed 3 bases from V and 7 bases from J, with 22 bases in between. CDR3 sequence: CASSFLPSRELVEQYF. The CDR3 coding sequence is TGTGCCAGCAGTTTCCTTCCCTCTAGGGAGCTAGTTGAGCAGTACTTC.

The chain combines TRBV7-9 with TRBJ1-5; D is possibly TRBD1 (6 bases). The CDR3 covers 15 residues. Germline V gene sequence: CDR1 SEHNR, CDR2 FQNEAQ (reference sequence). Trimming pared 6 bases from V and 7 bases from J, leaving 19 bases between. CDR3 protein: CASSSLGGAGQPQHF. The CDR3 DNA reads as TGTGCCAGCAGTTCATTAGGGGGTGCTGGACAGCCCCAGCATTTT.

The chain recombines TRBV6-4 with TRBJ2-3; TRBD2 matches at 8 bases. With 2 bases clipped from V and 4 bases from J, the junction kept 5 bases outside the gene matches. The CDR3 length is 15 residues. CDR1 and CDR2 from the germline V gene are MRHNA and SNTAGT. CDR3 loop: CASSDIAGGADTQYF. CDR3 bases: TGTGCCAGCAGTGACATCGCGGGAGGTGCAGATACGCAGTATTTT.

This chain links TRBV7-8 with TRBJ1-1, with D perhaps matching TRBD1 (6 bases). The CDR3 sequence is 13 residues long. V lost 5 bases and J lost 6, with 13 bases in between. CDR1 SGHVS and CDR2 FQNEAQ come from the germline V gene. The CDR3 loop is CASSRDRSSEAFF. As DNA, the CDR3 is TGTGCCAGCAGCCGCGACAGGTCGTCTGAAGCTTTCTTT.

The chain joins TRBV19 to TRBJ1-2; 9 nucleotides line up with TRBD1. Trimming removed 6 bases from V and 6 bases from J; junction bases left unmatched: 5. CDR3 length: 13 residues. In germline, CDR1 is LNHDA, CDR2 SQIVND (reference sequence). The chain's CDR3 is CASRTGGWDGYTF. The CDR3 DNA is TGTGCCAGTAGGACAGGGGGATGGGATGGCTACACCTTC.

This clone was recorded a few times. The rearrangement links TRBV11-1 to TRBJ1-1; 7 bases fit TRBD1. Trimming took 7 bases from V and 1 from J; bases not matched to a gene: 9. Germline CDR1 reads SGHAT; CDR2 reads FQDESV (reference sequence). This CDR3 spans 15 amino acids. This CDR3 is CASIQGQNSNTEAFF. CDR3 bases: TGTGCCAGCATCCAGGGACAGAACTCGAACACTGAAGCTTTCTTT.

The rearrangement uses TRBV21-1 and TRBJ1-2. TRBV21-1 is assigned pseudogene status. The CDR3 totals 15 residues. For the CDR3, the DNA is TGTGCCAGCAGCAACAGGGAGGCTTTGCCCGCTGGCTACACCTTC. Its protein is CASSNREALPAGYTF.

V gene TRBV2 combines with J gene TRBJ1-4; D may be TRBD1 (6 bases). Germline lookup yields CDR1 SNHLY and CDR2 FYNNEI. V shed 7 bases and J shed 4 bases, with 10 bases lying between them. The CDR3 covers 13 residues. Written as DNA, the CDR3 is TGTGCCAGCAAGGGGGGGGGTAATGAAAAACTGTTTTTT. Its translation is CASKGGGNEKLFF.

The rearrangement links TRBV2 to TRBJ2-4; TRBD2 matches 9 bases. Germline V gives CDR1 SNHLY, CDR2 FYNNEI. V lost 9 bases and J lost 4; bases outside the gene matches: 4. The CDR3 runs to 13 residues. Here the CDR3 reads CASWGLAKNIQYF. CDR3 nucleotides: TGTGCCAGTTGGGGACTAGCAAAAAACATTCAGTACTTC.

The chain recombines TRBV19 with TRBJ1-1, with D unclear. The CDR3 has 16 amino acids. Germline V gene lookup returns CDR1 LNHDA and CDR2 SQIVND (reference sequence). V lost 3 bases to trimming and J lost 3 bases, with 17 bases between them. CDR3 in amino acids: CASSMIDISQHTEAFF. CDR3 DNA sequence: TGTGCCAGTAGTATGATAGACATCTCTCAACACACTGAAGCTTTCTTT.

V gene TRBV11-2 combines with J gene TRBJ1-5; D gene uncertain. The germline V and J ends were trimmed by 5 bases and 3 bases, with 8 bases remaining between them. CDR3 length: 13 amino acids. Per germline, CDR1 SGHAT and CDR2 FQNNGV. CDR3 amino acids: CASSVSYNQPQHF. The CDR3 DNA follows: TGTGCCAGCAGCGTGAGTTACAATCAGCCCCAGCATTTT.